These 8 T cell receptor beta chains were sequenced from one sample in a study of T cells in Graves' hyperthyroidism and ophthalmopathy. RNA transcripts were the template for amplifying TCR beta CDR3 regions. Using the HTBI primer set, a first-round RT-PCR was run on the TCR CDR3. TCRdb processed the multiplex PCR reads anew with MiXCR; each CDR3 protein has one entry. Of roughly 750,000 distinct CDR3 sequences in the sample, about a sixth were seen once. The source material was blood. Source of these receptors: a man aged 18-30 years with Graves' hyperthyroidism.

The chain is built from TRBV6-2 or TRBV6-3 and TRBJ1-6; D call uncertain. The ends were cut back, 1 base at V and 7 bases at J, with 11 bases in the middle. Germline assignment: CDR1 MNHEY and CDR2 SVGEGT. The CDR3 loop spans 15 amino acids. The CDR3 DNA reads TGTGCCAGCAGTTACTTCGTGGGAGGAAATTCACCCCTCCACTTT. Translating gives CASSYFVGGNSPLHF.

There are many counts of this clonotype. The CDR3 loop is CASSPMRGPSTDTQYF. The CDR3, as DNA: TGTGCCAGCAGCCCCATGCGAGGACCGAGCACAGATACGCAGTATTTT. The chain carries TRBV12-3 or TRBV12-4 and TRBJ2-3; no reliable D call. V was shortened by 6 bases and J by 0 bases, with 16 bases between the two germline ends. The CDR3 covers 16 residues.

This clonotype was seen many times. V and J are TRBV28 and TRBJ2-7; 7 bases agree with TRBD2. CDR1 is MDHEN, CDR2 SYDVKM, per germline. The J segment lost 6 bases and the V segment lost 2 bases, leaving 10 bases of the junction unmatched. The CDR3 totals 15 residues. CDR3 sequence reads: CASSLAAGVRSEQYF. Written as DNA, the CDR3 is TGTGCCAGCAGTTTAGCGGCGGGAGTGCGAAGCGAGCAGTACTTC.

This clonotype turned up a few times. This chain uses TRBV30 with TRBJ1-2; no definite D call. Germline assignment: CDR1 GTSNPN and CDR2 SVGIG (reference sequence). CDR3 length: 13 residues. Trimming removed 0 bases from V and 5 bases from J, with 10 bases in between. The CDR3 nucleotides are TGTGCCTGGAGTGTACATCCGTCGTATGGCTACACCTTC. Residues: CAWSVHPSYGYTF.

The chain is built from TRBV20-1 and TRBJ1-6; D is uncertain. Germline CDR1 reads DFQATT; CDR2 reads SNEGSKA (reference sequence). With 3 bases removed from V and 7 bases from J, the gap between germline ends came to 7 bases. This CDR3 is built from 12 residues. This CDR3 reads CSASGGNSPLHF. The CDR3 DNA reads as TGCAGTGCTAGCGGTGGGAATTCACCCCTCCACTTT.

The DNA of the CDR3 is TGTGCCAGCAGCTTAGTACAGGGGAAACAAAAGGGCTCCTACGAGCAGTACTTC. Protein sequence: CASSLVQGKQKGSYEQYF. V is TRBV7-9 and J is TRBJ2-7; TRBD1 aligns across 7 bases. The CDR3 loop spans 18 amino acids. The J segment lost 0 bases and the V segment lost 1 base, leaving 12 bases of the junction unmatched. The V gene's germline CDR1 is SEHNR and CDR2 FQNEAQ (reference sequence).

In this sample, this clonotype turned up many times. The chain is built from TRBV29-1 and TRBJ2-1; no clear D. The germline V and J ends were trimmed by 7 bases and 1 base, with 11 bases remaining between them. CDR3 size: 13 residues. Per germline, CDR1 SQVTM and CDR2 ANQGSEA. This CDR3 reads CSAGLVSYNEQFF. DNA of the CDR3: TGCAGCGCTGGGCTAGTTTCCTACAATGAGCAGTTCTTC.

Only a few counts were recorded for this clonotype. The gene calls are TRBV20-1 and TRBJ2-7; weak D call: TRBD1 (6 bases). CDR1 DFQATT and CDR2 SNEGSKA come from the germline V gene (reference sequence). Trimming cost V 4 bases and J 3 bases, with 13 bases left between them. The CDR3 has 13 residues. CDR3 nucleotides: TGCAGTGCTAACAGGGAAAGCTTCTACGAGCAGTACTTC. This translates into CSANRESFYEQYF.